This paragraph covers one T cell receptor beta chain sequence. This sample is part of a study of blood T cell repertoires in COVID-19. Trimming at V came to 10 bases and at J to 10 bases, leaving 7 bases not matched to a gene. This CDR3 spans 13 amino acids. The germline CDR1 and CDR2 sequences are SNHLY and FYNNEI. This table comes from immunoSEQ multiplex PCR, and its TCRdb copy is limited to in-frame clones, with some not included. The table shows roughly 45,000 clones, with about 83% occurring only once. The TCR was taken from a woman aged 55-70 years with acute or convalescent COVID-19. The genes are TRBV2 and TRBJ2-1; 13 nucleotides line up with TRBD2. Sequencing input: peripheral blood. CDR3 sequence: CATGTSGEGEQFF. As DNA, the CDR3 is TGTGCCACCGGGACTAGCGGGGAAGGGGAGCAGTTCTTC.